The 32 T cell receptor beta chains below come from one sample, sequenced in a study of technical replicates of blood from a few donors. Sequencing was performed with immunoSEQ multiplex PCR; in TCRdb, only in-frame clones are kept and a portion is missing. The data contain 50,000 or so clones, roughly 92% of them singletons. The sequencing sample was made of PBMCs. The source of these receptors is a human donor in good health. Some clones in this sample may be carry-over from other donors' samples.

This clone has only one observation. The CDR3 is CASSQLLTDYNEQYF. The CDR3 bases are TGCGCCAGCAGCCAGCTACTAACAGACTATAACGAGCAGTACTTC. The V call is TRBV4-3, the J call TRBJ2-7; a possible D gene is TRBD2 (5 bases). This CDR3 is 15 amino acids long. With 3 bases removed from V and 5 bases from J, the gap between germline ends came to 17 bases. Per the germline V gene, CDR1 is LGHNA and CDR2 is YSLEER.

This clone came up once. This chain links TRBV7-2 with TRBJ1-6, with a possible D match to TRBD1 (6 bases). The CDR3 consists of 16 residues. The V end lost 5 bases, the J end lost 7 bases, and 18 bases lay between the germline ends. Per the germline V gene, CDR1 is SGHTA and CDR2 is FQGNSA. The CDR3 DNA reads TGTGCCAGCAGCCGCCCATCAGGGGCGAGAAATTCACCCCTCCACTTT. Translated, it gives CASSRPSGARNSPLHF.

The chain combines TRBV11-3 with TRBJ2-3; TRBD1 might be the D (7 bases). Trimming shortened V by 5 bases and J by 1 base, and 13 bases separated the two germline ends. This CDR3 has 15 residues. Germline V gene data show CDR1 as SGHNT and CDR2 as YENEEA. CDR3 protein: CASSPRGAGTDTQYF. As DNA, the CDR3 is TGTGCCAGCAGCCCCAGGGGGGCCGGCACAGATACGCAGTATTTT.

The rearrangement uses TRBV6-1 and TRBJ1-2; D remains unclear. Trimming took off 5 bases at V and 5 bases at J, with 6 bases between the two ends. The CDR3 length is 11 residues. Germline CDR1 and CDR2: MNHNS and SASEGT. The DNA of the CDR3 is TGTGCCAGCAGTCCCTTATATGGCTACACCTTC. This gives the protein CASSPLYGYTF.

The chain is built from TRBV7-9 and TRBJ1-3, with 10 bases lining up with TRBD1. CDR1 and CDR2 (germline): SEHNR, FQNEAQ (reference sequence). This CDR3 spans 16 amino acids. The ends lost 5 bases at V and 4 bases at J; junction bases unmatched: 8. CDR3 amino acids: CASSPRGQGFGNTIYF. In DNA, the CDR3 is TGTGCCAGCAGCCCGCGGGGACAGGGGTTCGGAAACACCATATATTTT.

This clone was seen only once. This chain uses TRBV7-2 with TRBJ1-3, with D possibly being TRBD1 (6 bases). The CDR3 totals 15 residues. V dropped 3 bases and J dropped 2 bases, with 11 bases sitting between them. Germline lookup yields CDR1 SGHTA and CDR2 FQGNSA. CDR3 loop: CASSFQGRAGNTIYF. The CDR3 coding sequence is TGTGCCAGCAGCTTCCAGGGGAGGGCTGGAAACACCATATATTTT.

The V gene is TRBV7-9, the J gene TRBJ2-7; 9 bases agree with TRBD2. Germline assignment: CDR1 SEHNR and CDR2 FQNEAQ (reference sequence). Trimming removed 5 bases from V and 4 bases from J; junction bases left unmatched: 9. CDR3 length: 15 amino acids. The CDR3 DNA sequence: TGTGCCAGCAGCGTCGCGGCGGGAGGGACTTACGAGCAGTACTTC. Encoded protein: CASSVAAGGTYEQYF.

CDR3 amino acids: CASSQESRSGNTIYF. CDR3 DNA: TGTGCCAGCAGCCAAGAATCCCGCTCTGGAAACACCATATATTTT. This sequence joins TRBV4-2 and TRBJ1-3; D not resolved. Germline CDR1 and CDR2: LGHNA and YNFKEQ. Trimming removed 0 bases at V and 0 bases at J, with 6 bases between. This CDR3 region has 15 residues.

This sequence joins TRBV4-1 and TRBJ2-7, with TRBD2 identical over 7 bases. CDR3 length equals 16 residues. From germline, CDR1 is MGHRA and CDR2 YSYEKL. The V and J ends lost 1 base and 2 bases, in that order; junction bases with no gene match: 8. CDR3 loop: CASSQGGGRTPYEQYF. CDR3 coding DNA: TGCGCCAGCAGCCAAGGGGGAGGGAGGACCCCCTACGAGCAGTACTTC.

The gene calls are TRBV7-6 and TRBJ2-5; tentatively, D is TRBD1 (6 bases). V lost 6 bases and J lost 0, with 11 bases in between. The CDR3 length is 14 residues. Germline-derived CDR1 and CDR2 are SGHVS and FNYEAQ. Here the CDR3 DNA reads TGTGCCAGCAGGCCCGGGACAAACCAAGAGACCCAGTACTTC. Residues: CASRPGTNQETQYF.

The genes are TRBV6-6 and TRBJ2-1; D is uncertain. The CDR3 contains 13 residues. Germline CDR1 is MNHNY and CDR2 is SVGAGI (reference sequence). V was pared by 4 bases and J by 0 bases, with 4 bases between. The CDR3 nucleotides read TGTGCCAGCAGTTCGGGCTCCTACAATGAGCAGTTCTTC. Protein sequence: CASSSGSYNEQFF.

In DNA form, the CDR3 reads TGTGCCAGCTCACCGACAGGGACTAACTATGGCTACACCTTC. It yields the protein CASSPTGTNYGYTF. The chain links TRBV18 to TRBJ1-2; 7 bases fit TRBD1. This CDR3 region has 14 residues. V was pared by 3 bases and J by 0 bases, with 1 base of the junction left unmatched. Per germline, CDR1 KGHSH and CDR2 LQKENI.

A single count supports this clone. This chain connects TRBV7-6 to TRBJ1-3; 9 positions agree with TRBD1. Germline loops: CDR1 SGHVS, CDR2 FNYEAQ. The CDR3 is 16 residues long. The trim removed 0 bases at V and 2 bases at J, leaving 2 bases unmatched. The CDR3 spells CASSLAGTGPGNTIYF. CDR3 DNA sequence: TGTGCCAGCAGCTTAGCGGGGACAGGGCCTGGAAACACCATATATTTT.

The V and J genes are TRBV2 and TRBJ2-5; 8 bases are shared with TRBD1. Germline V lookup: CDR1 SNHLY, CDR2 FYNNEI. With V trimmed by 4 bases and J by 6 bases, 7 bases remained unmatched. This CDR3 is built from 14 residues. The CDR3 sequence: CASSGQGARQTQYF. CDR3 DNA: TGTGCCAGCAGTGGTCAGGGGGCGAGGCAGACCCAGTACTTC.

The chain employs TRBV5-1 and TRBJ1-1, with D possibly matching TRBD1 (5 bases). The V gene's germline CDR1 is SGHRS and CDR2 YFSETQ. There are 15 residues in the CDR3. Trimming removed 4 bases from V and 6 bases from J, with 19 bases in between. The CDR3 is CASSPFGGASAEAFF. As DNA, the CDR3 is TGCGCCAGCAGCCCCTTCGGCGGGGCCAGCGCTGAAGCTTTCTTT.

The CDR3, as DNA: TGTGCCAGCAGTGACCTAGGGGGCAGCGGGGAGCTGTTTTTT. It specifies CASSDLGGSGELFF. This chain joins TRBV2 and TRBJ2-2; TRBD1 agrees at 7 bases. Germline trimming cut 3 bases from V and 7 bases from J; bases unmatched to any gene: 5. The CDR3 extends over 14 amino acids. CDR1 is SNHLY and CDR2 is FYNNEI in the germline V gene.

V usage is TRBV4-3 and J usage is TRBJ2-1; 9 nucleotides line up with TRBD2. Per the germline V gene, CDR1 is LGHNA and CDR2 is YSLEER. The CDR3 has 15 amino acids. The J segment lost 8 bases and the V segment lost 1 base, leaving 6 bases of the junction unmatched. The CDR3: CASSQGAGGWDEQFF. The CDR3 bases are TGCGCCAGCAGCCAAGGAGCGGGAGGCTGGGATGAGCAGTTCTTC.

The CDR3 loop is CAWSGNRVGQYF. The CDR3 nucleotides read TGTGCCTGGAGTGGGAACAGGGTAGGGCAGTACTTC. This chain joins TRBV30 and TRBJ2-7; possibly TRBD1 for D (6 bases). The V gene's germline CDR1 is GTSNPN and CDR2 SVGIG (reference sequence). The CDR3 runs 12 residues. Trimming removed 1 base at V and 9 bases at J, with 13 bases between.

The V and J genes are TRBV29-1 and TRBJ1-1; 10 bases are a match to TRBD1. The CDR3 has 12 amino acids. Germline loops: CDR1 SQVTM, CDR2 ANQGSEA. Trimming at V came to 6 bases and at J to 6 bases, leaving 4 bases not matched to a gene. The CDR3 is CSVGQGKAEAFF. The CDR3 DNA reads TGCAGCGTGGGACAGGGGAAGGCTGAAGCTTTCTTT. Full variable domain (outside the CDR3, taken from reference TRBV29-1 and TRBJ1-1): SAVISQKPSRDICQRGTSLTIQCQVDSQVTMMFWYRQQPGQSLTLIATANQGSEATYESGFVIDKFPISRPNLTFSTLTVSNMSPEDSSIYLCSVGQGKAEAFFGQGTRLTVV.

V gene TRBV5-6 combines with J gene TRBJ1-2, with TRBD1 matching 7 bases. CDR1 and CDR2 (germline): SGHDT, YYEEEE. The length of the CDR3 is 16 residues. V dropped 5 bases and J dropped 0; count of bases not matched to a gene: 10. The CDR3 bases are TGTGCCAGCAGTCCGGCATGGGGGACAGCTAACTATGGCTACACCTTC. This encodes CASSPAWGTANYGYTF. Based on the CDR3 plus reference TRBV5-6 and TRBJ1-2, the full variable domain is DAGVTQSPTHLIKTRGQQVTLRCSPKSGHDTVSWYQQALGQGPQFIFQYYEEEERQRGNFPDRFSGHQFPNYSSELNVNALLLGDSALYLCASSPAWGTANYGYTFGSGTRLTVV.

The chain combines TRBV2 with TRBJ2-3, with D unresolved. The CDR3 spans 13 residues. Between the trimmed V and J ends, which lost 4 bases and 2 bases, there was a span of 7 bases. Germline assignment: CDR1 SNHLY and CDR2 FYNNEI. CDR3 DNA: TGTGCCAGCAGTGGCGGAACCACAGATACGCAGTATTTT. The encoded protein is CASSGGTTDTQYF.

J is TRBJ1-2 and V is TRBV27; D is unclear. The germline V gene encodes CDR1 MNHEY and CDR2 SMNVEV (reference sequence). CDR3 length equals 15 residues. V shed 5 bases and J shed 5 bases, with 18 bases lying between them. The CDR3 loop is CASSPLLGGTYGYTF. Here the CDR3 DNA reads TGTGCCAGCAGTCCCTTACTCGGAGGAACGTATGGCTACACCTTC.

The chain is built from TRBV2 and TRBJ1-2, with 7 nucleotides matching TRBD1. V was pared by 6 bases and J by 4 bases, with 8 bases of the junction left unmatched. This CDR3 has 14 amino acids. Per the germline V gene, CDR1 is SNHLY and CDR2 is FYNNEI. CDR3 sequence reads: CASRADREAYGYTF. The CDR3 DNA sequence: TGTGCCAGCAGGGCCGACAGGGAGGCCTATGGCTACACCTTC.

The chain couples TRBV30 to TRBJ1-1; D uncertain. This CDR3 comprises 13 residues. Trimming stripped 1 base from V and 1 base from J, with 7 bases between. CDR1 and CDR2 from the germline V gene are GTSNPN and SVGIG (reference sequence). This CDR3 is CAWSDAANTEAFF. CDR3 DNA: TGTGCCTGGAGTGATGCGGCGAACACTGAAGCTTTCTTT.

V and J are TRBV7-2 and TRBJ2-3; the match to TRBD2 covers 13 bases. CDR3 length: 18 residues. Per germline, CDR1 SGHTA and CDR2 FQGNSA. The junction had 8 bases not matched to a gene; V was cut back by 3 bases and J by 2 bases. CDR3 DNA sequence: TGTGCCAGCAGCTTGGGACCGGGACTAGCGGGGTTCACAGATACGCAGTATTTT. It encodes CASSLGPGLAGFTDTQYF.

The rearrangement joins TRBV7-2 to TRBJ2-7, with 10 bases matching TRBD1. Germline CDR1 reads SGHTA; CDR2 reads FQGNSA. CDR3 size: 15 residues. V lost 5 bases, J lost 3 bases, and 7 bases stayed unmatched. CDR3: CASSVRQGAHYEQYF. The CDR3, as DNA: TGTGCCAGCAGCGTCCGACAGGGGGCCCACTACGAGCAGTACTTC.

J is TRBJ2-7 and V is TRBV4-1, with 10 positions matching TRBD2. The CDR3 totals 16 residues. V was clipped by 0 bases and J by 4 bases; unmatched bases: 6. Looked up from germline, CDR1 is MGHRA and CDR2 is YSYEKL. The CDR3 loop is CASSQEKRGGVYEQYF. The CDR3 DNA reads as TGCGCCAGCAGCCAAGAGAAGCGGGGGGGCGTGTACGAGCAGTACTTC.

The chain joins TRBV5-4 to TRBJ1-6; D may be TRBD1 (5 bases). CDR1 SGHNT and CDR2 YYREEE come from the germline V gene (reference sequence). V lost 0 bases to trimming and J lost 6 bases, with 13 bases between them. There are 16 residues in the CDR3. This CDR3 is CASSLGQGWGNSPLHF. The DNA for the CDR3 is TGTGCCAGCAGCTTGGGGCAGGGCTGGGGTAATTCACCCCTCCACTTT.

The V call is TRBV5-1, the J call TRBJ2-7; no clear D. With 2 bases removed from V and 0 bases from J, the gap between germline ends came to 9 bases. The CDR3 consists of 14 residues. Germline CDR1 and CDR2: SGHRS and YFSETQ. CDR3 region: CASSFQADSYEQYF. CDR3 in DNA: TGCGCCAGCAGCTTTCAGGCCGACTCCTACGAGCAGTACTTC.

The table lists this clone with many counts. CDR3 amino acids: CASSIEGAWTSGDNEQFF. CDR3 in DNA: TGTGCCAGCAGCATTGAGGGGGCTTGGACTAGCGGCGACAATGAGCAGTTCTTC. This rearrangement joins TRBV13 to TRBJ2-1; 10 bases match TRBD2. Per germline, CDR1 PRHDT and CDR2 FYEKMQ (reference sequence). Germline trimming cut 5 bases from V and 5 bases from J; bases unmatched to any gene: 15. The length of the CDR3 is 18 residues.

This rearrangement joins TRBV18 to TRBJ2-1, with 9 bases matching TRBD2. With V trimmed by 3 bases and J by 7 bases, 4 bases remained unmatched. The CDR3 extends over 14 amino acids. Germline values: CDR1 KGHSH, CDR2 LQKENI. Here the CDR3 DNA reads TGTGCCAGCTCACCGGGACTAGCTAATAATGAGCAGTTCTTC. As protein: CASSPGLANNEQFF.

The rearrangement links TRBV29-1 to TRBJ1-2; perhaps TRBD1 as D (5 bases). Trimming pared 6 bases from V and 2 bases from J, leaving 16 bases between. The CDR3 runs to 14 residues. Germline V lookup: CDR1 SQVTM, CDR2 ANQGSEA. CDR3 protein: CSVFGEGRNYGYTF. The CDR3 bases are TGCAGCGTCTTCGGGGAGGGGCGAAACTATGGCTACACCTTC.